Presented here are 3 T cell receptor beta chains from one specimen sequenced in a study of cytomegalovirus exposure and HLA in healthy donors. PCR was performed using 60 Vbeta and 13 Jbeta primers. Some clones are missing from TCRdb's copy, which holds only in-frame ones; the method was immunoSEQ multiplex PCR. The sample shows roughly 180,000 clones, 75% to 85% of them seen only once. Sequencing was carried out using PBMCs. The receptors originated from a man younger than 35 in good health and CMV-seronegative.

This chain connects TRBV11-1 to TRBJ1-2; tentatively, D is TRBD1 (5 bases). Per germline, CDR1 SGHAT and CDR2 FQDESV (reference sequence). Trimming left V 5 bases short and J 0 bases short, with 10 bases between. This CDR3 is built from 14 residues. The CDR3 DNA follows: TGTGCCAGCAGCCTGGGGGGAGCTAACTATGGCTACACCTTC. Protein: CASSLGGANYGYTF.

CDR3 nucleotides: TGCAGCGTTGAAGGATCGGGGGGGTCGGACACTGAAGCTTTCTTT. Its protein product is CSVEGSGGSDTEAFF. The J gene is TRBJ1-1, the V gene TRBV29-1, with D possibly matching TRBD1 (5 bases). In germline, CDR1 is SQVTM, CDR2 ANQGSEA. The V gene lost 1 base and the J gene lost 3 bases, with 15 bases spanning the gap. The CDR3 has 15 amino acids. Combining the CDR3 with reference TRBV29-1 and TRBJ1-1 gives the whole variable domain SAVISQKPSRDICQRGTSLTIQCQVDSQVTMMFWYRQQPGQSLTLIATANQGSEATYESGFVIDKFPISRPNLTFSTLTVSNMSPEDSSIYLCSVEGSGGSDTEAFFGQGTRLTVV.

The chain is built from TRBV18 and TRBJ2-1; 10 bases map to TRBD1. CDR1 and CDR2 (germline): KGHSH, LQKENI. Trimming removed 1 base from V and 6 bases from J; junction bases left unmatched: 9. This CDR3 contains 17 residues. For the CDR3, the DNA is TGTGCCAGCTCACCACTTTCGGCTGGGACAGGGGCCAATGAGCAGTTCTTC. Residues: CASSPLSAGTGANEQFF. The full variable domain, in which reference TRBV18 and TRBJ2-1 provide the parts outside the CDR3, is NAGVMQNPRHLVRRRGQEARLRCSPMKGHSHVYWYRQLPEEGLKFMVYLQKENIIDESGMPKERFSAEFPKEGPSILRIQQVVRGDSAAYFCASSPLSAGTGANEQFFGPGTRLTVL.